One sample yielded the 11 T cell receptor beta chains listed below, sequenced in a study of cytomegalovirus exposure and HLA in healthy donors. 13 Jbeta primers and 60 Vbeta primers were used for the PCR. The method was immunoSEQ multiplex PCR; TCRdb's version includes in-frame clones alone and lacks a portion of them. The sample comprises some 70,000 clones, 75% to 85% of which are singletons, and 6.5% rests with the top ten. What was sequenced was PBMCs. The receptors come from a human donor in good health.

The chain has TRBV9 and TRBJ1-1; a weak D match, TRBD1 (6 bases). The length of the CDR3 is 15 residues. Germline CDR1 and CDR2: SGDLS and YYNGEE. V lost 0 bases and J lost 2, with 11 bases in between. The CDR3 spells CASSVEGRGNTEAFF. The CDR3 nucleotides read TGTGCCAGCAGCGTAGAAGGCAGGGGTAACACTGAAGCTTTCTTT.

The chain is built from TRBV5-1 and TRBJ2-3; 10 nucleotides align to TRBD2. The germline CDR1 and CDR2 sequences are SGHRS and YFSETQ. V lost 0 bases and J lost 1; bases outside the gene matches: 8. The CDR3 totals 18 residues. CDR3 DNA: TGCGCCAGCAGCTTGGGGCCTAGCGGGGGCGTAGGCACAGATACGCAGTATTTT. It is translated as CASSLGPSGGVGTDTQYF.

In this sample, this clone turned up a few times. This chain uses TRBV7-9 with TRBJ2-5, with TRBD1 identical over 8 bases. This CDR3 region has 15 residues. Looked up from germline, CDR1 is SEHNR and CDR2 is FQNEAQ (reference sequence). Losses at the gene ends were 6 bases for V and 1 base for J; bases not matched to a gene: 7. Written as DNA, the CDR3 is TGTGCCAGCAGAAGCGACAGGGGCGTCCAAGAGACCCAGTACTTC. Residues: CASRSDRGVQETQYF.

The chain links TRBV7-2 to TRBJ2-7; 8 bases are a match to TRBD1. This CDR3 spans 14 amino acids. With V trimmed by 5 bases and J by 5 bases, 8 bases remained unmatched. Germline assignment: CDR1 SGHTA and CDR2 FQGNSA. CDR3 DNA sequence: TGTGCCAGCAGCCCCCGGGACAGGATCCACGAGCAGTACTTC. Translating it yields CASSPRDRIHEQYF.

V gene TRBV6-5 combines with J gene TRBJ1-1; a possible D gene is TRBD1 (5 bases). The CDR3 contains 15 residues. Germline V lookup: CDR1 MNHEY, CDR2 SVGAGI. V was cut by 4 bases and J by 3 bases, with 15 bases left in between. This CDR3 is CASSLDSLAYTEAFF. CDR3 DNA: TGTGCCAGCAGTTTAGACAGCCTCGCGTACACTGAAGCTTTCTTT.

The chain joins TRBV5-1 to TRBJ2-2; 7 bases match TRBD2. Trimming at V came to 3 bases and at J to 1 base, leaving 6 bases not matched to a gene. Per the germline V gene, CDR1 is SGHRS and CDR2 is YFSETQ. CDR3 length: 16 residues. CDR3 DNA sequence: TGCGCCAGCAGCTCGATCCCTAGCGGGAACACCGGGGAGCTGTTTTTT. Its translation: CASSSIPSGNTGELFF.

V usage is TRBV10-3 and J usage is TRBJ1-6; D unclear. There are 13 residues in the CDR3. The V gene's germline CDR1 is ENHRY and CDR2 SYGVKD. V was cut by 6 bases and J by 7 bases, with 10 bases left in between. The CDR3 DNA reads as TGTGCCATCAGCCGACAAGAGAATTCACCCCTCCACTTT. As protein: CAISRQENSPLHF.

The rearrangement uses TRBV6-5 and TRBJ2-3; TRBD1 might be the D (5 bases). The CDR3 runs 16 residues. Germline CDR1 reads MNHEY; CDR2 reads SVGAGI. V was pared by 0 bases and J by 4 bases, with 14 bases between. The CDR3 DNA sequence: TGTGCCAGCAGTTACTCGGACACGCTAGGCGCAGATACGCAGTATTTT. Its protein product is CASSYSDTLGADTQYF.

The chain is built from TRBV7-8 and TRBJ2-1, with D hard to call. Germline-derived CDR1 and CDR2 are SGHVS and FQNEAQ. CDR3 length: 14 residues. V was pared by 1 base and J by 3 bases, with 7 bases between. CDR3 region: CASSLGSGYNEQFF. Written as DNA, the CDR3 is TGTGCCAGCAGCTTAGGTTCAGGCTACAATGAGCAGTTCTTC.

The V gene is TRBV30, the J gene TRBJ1-5; 8 bases line up with TRBD1. Germline V CDR1 and CDR2: GTSNPN, SVGIG (reference sequence). With 2 bases clipped from V and 4 bases from J, the junction kept 7 bases outside the gene matches. CDR3 size: 15 residues. In nucleotides, the CDR3 is TGTGCCTGGAGTAGCGGACGGACAGGGAATCAGCCCCAGCATTTT. This sequence encodes CAWSSGRTGNQPQHF.

This clone appeared a few times. The chain couples TRBV7-7 to TRBJ2-1, with 7 bases identical to TRBD2. Germline V gene lookup returns CDR1 SSHAT and CDR2 FNYEAQ (reference sequence). CDR3 size: 15 residues. J was trimmed by 4 bases and V by 2 bases; bases with no gene match: 5. CDR3 amino acids: CASSLRSSGYNEQFF. The CDR3 DNA sequence: TGTGCCAGCAGCTTACGATCTAGCGGATACAATGAGCAGTTCTTC.